This note documents a single T cell receptor beta chain sequence. Recipient blood drawn about 28 days pretransplant and days 30, 100, 180 after. TCRdb keeps only in-frame clones here, not all; method: immunoSEQ multiplex PCR. The repertoire holds around 6,300 clones, 86% seen once, with roughly 15% in the top ten. Germline V gene data show CDR1 as LNHDA and CDR2 as SQIVND (reference sequence). Trimming at V came to 3 bases and at J to 7 bases, leaving 13 bases not matched to a gene. There are 16 residues in the CDR3. This specimen belongs to a study of T cell clonotyping in hematopoietic cell transplantation.

The source was peripheral blood mononuclear cells, collected 180 days after allogeneic stem cell transplant. The chain joins TRBV19 to TRBJ1-1; 8 bases are shared with TRBD1. The sequence was obtained from a female patient in her fifties or sixties who had an allogeneic stem cell transplant from an unrelated donor, so the T cells may come from the graft donor. Some clones in this sample may be carry-over from other donors' samples. CDR3 region: CASSIGQGARGGEAFF. CDR3 nucleotides: TGTGCCAGTAGTATCGGGCAGGGGGCGCGTGGTGGTGAAGCTTTCTTT. Full variable domain (missing parts from reference TRBV19 and TRBJ1-1): DGGITQSPKYLFRKEGQNVTLSCEQNLNHDAMYWYRQDPGQGLRLIYYSQIVNDFQKGDIAEGYSVSREKKESFPLTVTSAQKNPTAFYLCASSIGQGARGGEAFFGQGTRLTVV.